Described below is a single TCR beta chain sequence and its context. Its target is unknown. The data were obtained in a study of siplizumab effects on memory and regulatory T cells. General study results and limits: The apparent diversity of naive T cells exceeded that of memory cells, and naive T cells seemed to make a major contribution to the alloresponse. Proliferating clones, CD4+ or CD8+, lacked an assignable naive or memory phenotype in roughly 75-97% of cases. Few alloreactive clones mapped to unstimulated subsets.

V dropped 2 bases and J dropped 3 bases, with 9 bases sitting between them. This CDR3 comprises 15 residues. Germline assignment: CDR1 SGHKS and CDR2 YYEKEE (reference sequence). TCRdb's table, derived via immunoSEQ multiplex PCR, lists solely in-frame clones and lacks some. The sample lists over 100,000 clones, over 90% occurring once. This TCR derives from a human donor in good health. The specimen was Tregs sorted from blood. This chain connects TRBV5-5 to TRBJ1-6; D uncertain. The CDR3 here is CASSLRTIYNSPLHF. The CDR3 coding sequence is TGTGCCAGCAGCTTACGGACCATCTATAATTCACCCCTCCACTTT. Full variable domain (outside the CDR3, taken from reference TRBV5-5 and TRBJ1-6): DAGVTQSPTHLIKTRGQQVTLRCSPISGHKSVSWYQQVLGQGPQFIFQYYEKEERGRGNFPDRFSARQFPNYSSELNVNALLLGDSALYLCASSLRTIYNSPLHFGNGTRLTVT.